The source of this TCR beta chain is a study of shared clonotypes between healthy human individuals. Study as a whole: Contributing individuals were two females and three males aged 18 to 49.

Profiled with immunoSEQ multiplex PCR; TCRdb holds only in-frame clones, not every one. The table records 650,000 to 700,000 clones, around 91% of them present only once. This CDR3 comprises 14 residues. Between the trimmed V and J ends, which lost 1 base and 5 bases, there was a span of 11 bases. Germline V gives CDR1 SGHTA, CDR2 FQGTGA. Findings and limits, study-wide: Relative to their counterparts shared across all four donors, non-shared clonotypes exhibited diminished generation probabilities. Of the naive CD4 clonotypes, approximately 5% were shared across a handful of donors.

In regard to this clone: What it binds is not known.

The CD8 memory sample joined CD45RO+ cells and CCR7-negative CD45RA+ cells. Sequencing input: memory CD8+ T cells from PBMCs. Subset noted: CD45RO+ cells pooled with CCR7-negative TemRA cells. The chain recombines TRBV7-3 with TRBJ1-1; D remains unclear. The clonotype comes from a man in his late teens or twenties in good health. Some clones in this sample may be carry-over from other donors' samples. CDR3 amino acids: CASSLMSGGTEAFF. The CDR3 DNA sequence: TGTGCCAGCAGCTTAATGAGTGGTGGGACTGAAGCTTTCTTT.